The T cell receptor (beta chain) under discussion was sequenced for a study of regulatory T cells in long-lasting Graves disease. Time point defined: newly diagnosed GD, antithyroid drugs for less than 3 months. PBMCs provided the RNA from which the TCR library was made. The authors drew around 9 milliliters of peripheral blood into EDTA tubes. Building of the TCR beta libraries involved iRepertoire HTBI primers and Arm-PCR of CDR3 regions. TCRdb re-analysed the multiplex PCR reads in MiXCR, keeping a single row per CDR3 protein. Of under 500,000 distinct CDR3 sequences in the sample, around 17% were seen once. The CDR3 has 14 residues. The germline gives CDR1 LNHDA, CDR2 SQIVND (reference sequence). V was cut by 3 bases and J by 4 bases, with 11 bases left in between. A further study also used this sample, focusing on T cells in Graves' hyperthyroidism and ophthalmopathy.

The receptor was isolated from a woman aged 25 to 39 with Graves disease. The chain links TRBV19 to TRBJ2-3, with a weak D call TRBD1 (6 bases). The sequencing used peripheral blood mononuclear cells (PBMCs), collected at new diagnosis, from a patient treated with antithyroid drugs. CDR3 protein: CASSITGYSDTQYF. CDR3 nucleotide sequence: TGTGCCAGTAGTATTACAGGGTACTCAGATACGCAGTATTTT.